This TCR beta chain was captured by sequencing in a study of Graves' ophthalmopathy and Graves' hyperthyroidism. Study context: By definition, stable hyperthyroidism involved no ophthalmopathy within 18 months of follow-up.

Study-wide findings and caveats: In blood appeared most of the expanded thyroid clonotypes whose frequency exceeded 0.001. Ophthalmopathy progression predictions by the model showed around 72% specificity and about 70% sensitivity.

There are many counts of this clonotype. Its cognate antigen is unknown. This CDR3 is built from 13 residues. The trim removed 2 bases at V and 7 bases at J, leaving 6 bases unmatched. From germline, CDR1 is SGDLS and CDR2 YYNGEE. Amplification of TCR beta CDR3 regions used RNA transcripts. HTBI primers primed a first-round RT-PCR, and a second-round multiplex PCR followed. One entry per CDR3 protein, called by TCRdb with MiXCR from the multiplex PCR reads. The data hold over a million distinct CDR3 sequences, with 35% to 45% observed a single time. Excluded: other autoimmune disease, uncontrolled infection, pregnancy or lactation.

This clonotype was obtained from an adult man with Graves' hyperthyroidism. Sequencing input: peripheral blood or thyroid tissue (not recorded which). This chain links TRBV9 with TRBJ2-7; 7 nucleotides match TRBD1. The chain's CDR3 is CASSVTGSGEQYF. DNA for the CDR3: TGTGCCAGCAGCGTGACAGGGTCGGGTGAGCAGTACTTC. Using reference TRBV9 and TRBJ2-7 for the parts outside the CDR3, the full variable domain is DSGVTQTPKHLITATGQRVTLRCSPRSGDLSVYWYQQSLDQGLQFLIQYYNGEERAKGNILERFSAQQFPDLHSELNLSSLELGDSALYFCASSVTGSGEQYFGPGTRLTVT.